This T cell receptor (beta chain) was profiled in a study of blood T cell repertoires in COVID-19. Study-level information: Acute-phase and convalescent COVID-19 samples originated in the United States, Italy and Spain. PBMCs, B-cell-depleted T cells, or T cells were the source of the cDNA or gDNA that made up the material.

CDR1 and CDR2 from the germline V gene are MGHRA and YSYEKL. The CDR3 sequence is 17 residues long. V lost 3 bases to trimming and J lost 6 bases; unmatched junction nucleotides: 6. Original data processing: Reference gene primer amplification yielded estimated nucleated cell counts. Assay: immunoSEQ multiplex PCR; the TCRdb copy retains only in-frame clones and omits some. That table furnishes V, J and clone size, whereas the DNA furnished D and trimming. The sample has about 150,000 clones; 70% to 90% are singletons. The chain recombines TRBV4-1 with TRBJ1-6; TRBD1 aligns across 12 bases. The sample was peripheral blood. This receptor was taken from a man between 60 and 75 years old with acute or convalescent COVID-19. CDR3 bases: TGCGCCAGCAGCCAGGTGGGACAGGGGGCGTTTAATTCACCCCTCCACTTT. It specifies CASSQVGQGAFNSPLHF.